This TCR beta chain was sequenced during a study of T cell changes during pregnancy in multiple sclerosis. Germline CDR1 reads MDHEN; CDR2 reads SYDVKM. Unmatched junction bases numbered 9, after V lost 5 bases and J lost 3 bases. This CDR3 comprises 16 residues. Measured with immunoSEQ multiplex PCR; TCRdb has only the in-frame clones, and not every one. In the table there are some 81,000 clones, about 93% of which are singletons. The specimen was peripheral blood, collected after pregnancy. V and J are TRBV28 and TRBJ1-5; 8 bases are shared with TRBD1. This TCR came from a female donor in good health, enrolled as a control in a pregnancy study. The CDR3 here is CASSRWTGQVNQPQHF. CDR3 DNA sequence: TGTGCCAGCAGTCGATGGACAGGGCAGGTCAATCAGCCCCAGCATTTT.